The source of this TCR beta chain is a study of T cells in Graves' hyperthyroidism and ophthalmopathy. Ten or more counts support this clonotype. What it binds is not known. The CDR3 contains 14 residues. Germline CDR1 reads MGHRA; CDR2 reads YSYEKL. V lost 3 bases to trimming and J lost 4 bases, with 9 bases between them. Study-wide points: Most thyroid clonotypes expanded above 0.001 were also detected in blood.

The TCR beta CDR3 regions underwent amplification using RNA transcripts as the source. The TCR CDR3 was amplified in a first-round RT-PCR using the HTBI primer set. A single record per CDR3 protein comes from TCRdb applying MiXCR to the multiplex PCR reads. This table holds 75,000 to 100,000 distinct CDR3 sequences, around 50% found once. This chain uses TRBV4-1 with TRBJ1-4; D not resolved. This clonotype was obtained from a middle-aged woman with Graves' hyperthyroidism. Sequencing was performed on blood. The CDR3 coding sequence is TGCGCCAGCAGCCATTCTTGGAGTAATGAAAAACTGTTTTTT. Its protein product is CASSHSWSNEKLFF.